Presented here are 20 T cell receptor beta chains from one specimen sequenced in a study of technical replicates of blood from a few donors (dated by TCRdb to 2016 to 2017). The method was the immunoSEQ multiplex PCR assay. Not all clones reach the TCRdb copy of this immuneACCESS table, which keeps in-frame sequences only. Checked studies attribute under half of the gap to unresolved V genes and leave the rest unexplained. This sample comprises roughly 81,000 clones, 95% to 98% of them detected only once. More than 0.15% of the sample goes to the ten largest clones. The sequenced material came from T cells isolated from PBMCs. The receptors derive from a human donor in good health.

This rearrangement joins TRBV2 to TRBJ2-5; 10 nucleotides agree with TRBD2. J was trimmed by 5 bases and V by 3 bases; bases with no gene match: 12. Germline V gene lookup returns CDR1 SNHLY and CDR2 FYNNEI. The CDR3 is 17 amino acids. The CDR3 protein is CASSEGRLAGARETQYF. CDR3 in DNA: TGTGCCAGCAGTGAGGGACGGCTAGCGGGAGCTCGGGAGACCCAGTACTTC.

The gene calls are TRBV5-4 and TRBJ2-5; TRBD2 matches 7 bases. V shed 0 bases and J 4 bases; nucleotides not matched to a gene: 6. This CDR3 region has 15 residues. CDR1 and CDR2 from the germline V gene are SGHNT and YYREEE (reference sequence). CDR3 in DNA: TGTGCCAGCAGCTTGGGGGGGGGAGACCCAGAGACCCAGTACTTC. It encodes CASSLGGGDPETQYF.

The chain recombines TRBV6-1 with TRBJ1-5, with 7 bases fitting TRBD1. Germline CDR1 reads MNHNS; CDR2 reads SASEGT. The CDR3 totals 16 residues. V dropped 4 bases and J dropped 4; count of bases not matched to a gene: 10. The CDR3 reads CASSGIPGQLNQPQHF. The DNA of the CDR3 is TGTGCCAGCAGTGGTATTCCGGGACAGCTTAATCAGCCCCAGCATTTT.

The CDR3 DNA follows: TGTGCCAGCGGTGGTCCTAGCGGGATAAGTACGCAGTATTTT. Its protein is CASGGPSGISTQYF. The chain recombines TRBV2 with TRBJ2-3, with TRBD2 matching 9 bases. Germline trimming cut 8 bases from V and 8 bases from J; bases unmatched to any gene: 11. In germline, CDR1 is SNHLY, CDR2 FYNNEI. This CDR3 is built from 14 residues.

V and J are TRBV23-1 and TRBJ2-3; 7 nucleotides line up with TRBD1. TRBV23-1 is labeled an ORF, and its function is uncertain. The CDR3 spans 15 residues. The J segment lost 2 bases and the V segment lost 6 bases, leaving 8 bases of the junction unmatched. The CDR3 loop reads CASSPQGKNTDTQYF. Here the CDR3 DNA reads TGCGCCAGCAGCCCACAGGGGAAGAACACAGATACGCAGTATTTT.

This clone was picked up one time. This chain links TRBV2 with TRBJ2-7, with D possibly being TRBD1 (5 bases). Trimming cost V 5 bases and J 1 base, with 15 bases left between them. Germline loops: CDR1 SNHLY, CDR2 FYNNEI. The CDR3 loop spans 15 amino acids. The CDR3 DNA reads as TGTGCCAGCAGTAATTCCGACAGAAGGTCCTACGAGCAGTACTTC. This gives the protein CASSNSDRRSYEQYF. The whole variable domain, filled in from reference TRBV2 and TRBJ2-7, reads EPEVTQTPSHQVTQMGQEVILRCVPISNHLYFYWYRQILGQKVEFLVSFYNNEISEKSEIFDDQFSVERPDGSNFTLKIRSTKLEDSAMYFCASSNSDRRSYEQYFGPGTRLTVT.

The CDR3 sequence is CAISDSATNEKLFF. CDR3 DNA sequence: TGTGCCATCAGTGACAGTGCAACTAATGAAAAACTGTTTTTT. This chain uses TRBV10-3 with TRBJ1-4, with D unclear. The V end was cut by 3 bases, the J end by 0 bases, with 5 bases between. This CDR3 is built from 14 residues. Germline V CDR1 and CDR2: ENHRY, SYGVKD.

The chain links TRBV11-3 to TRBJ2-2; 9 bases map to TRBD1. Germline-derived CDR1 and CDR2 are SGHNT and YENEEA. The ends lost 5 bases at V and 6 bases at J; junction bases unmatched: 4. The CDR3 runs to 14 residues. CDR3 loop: CASSARQGAGELFF. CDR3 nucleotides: TGTGCCAGCAGCGCCCGACAGGGGGCCGGGGAGCTGTTTTTT.

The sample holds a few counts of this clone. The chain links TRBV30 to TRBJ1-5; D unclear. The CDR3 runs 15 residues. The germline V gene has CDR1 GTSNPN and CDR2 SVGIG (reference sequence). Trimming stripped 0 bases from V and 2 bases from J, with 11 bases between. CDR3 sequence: CAWSVSSGRNQPQHF. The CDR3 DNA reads TGTGCCTGGAGTGTTTCCTCAGGTCGCAATCAGCCCCAGCATTTT.

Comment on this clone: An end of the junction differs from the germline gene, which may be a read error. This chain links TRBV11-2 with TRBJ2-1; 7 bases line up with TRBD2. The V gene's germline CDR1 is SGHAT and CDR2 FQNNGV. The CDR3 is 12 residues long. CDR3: CASSLPGTIAVF. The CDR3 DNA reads TGTGCCAGCAGCTTACCGGGGACTATCGCGGTCTTC. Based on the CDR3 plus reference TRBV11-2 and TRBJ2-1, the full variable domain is EAGVAQSPRYKIIEKRQSVAFWCNPISGHATLYWYQQILGQGPKLLIQFQNNGVVDDSQLPKDRFSAERLKGVDSTLKIQPAKLEDSAVYLCASSLPGTIAVFGPGTRLTVL.

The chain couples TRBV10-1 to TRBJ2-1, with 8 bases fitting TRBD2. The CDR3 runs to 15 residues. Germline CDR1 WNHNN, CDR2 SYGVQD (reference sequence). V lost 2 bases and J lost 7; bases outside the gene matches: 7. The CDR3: CASSEPAGALNEQFF. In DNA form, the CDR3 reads TGCGCCAGCAGTGAGCCAGCGGGAGCTTTGAATGAGCAGTTCTTC.

The CDR3 spells CASSGPGQENTEAFF. As DNA, the CDR3 is TGTGCCAGCAGCGGTCCGGGACAGGAGAACACTGAAGCTTTCTTT. V is TRBV9 and J is TRBJ1-1, with TRBD1 matching over 8 bases. This CDR3 comprises 15 residues. CDR1 is SGDLS and CDR2 is YYNGEE in the germline V gene. With V trimmed by 3 bases and J by 1 base, 5 bases remained unmatched.

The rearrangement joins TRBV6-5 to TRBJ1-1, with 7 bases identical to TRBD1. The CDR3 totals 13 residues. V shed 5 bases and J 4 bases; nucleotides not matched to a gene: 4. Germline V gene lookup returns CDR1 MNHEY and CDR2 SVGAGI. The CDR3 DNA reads TGTGCCAGCAGTCAGGGGACAGCCACTGAAGCTTTCTTT. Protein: CASSQGTATEAFF.

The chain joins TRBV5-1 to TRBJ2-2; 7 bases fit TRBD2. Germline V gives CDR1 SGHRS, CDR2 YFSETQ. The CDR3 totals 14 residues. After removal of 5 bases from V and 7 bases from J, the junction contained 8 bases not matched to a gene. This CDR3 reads CASSWEGSSGELFF. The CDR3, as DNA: TGCGCCAGCAGTTGGGAGGGGTCGAGCGGGGAGCTGTTTTTT.

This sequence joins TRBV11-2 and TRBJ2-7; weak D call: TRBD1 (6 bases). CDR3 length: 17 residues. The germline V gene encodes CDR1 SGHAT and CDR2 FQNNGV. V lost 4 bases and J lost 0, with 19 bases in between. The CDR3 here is CASSSPPRQESSYEQYF. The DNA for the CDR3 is TGTGCCAGCAGCTCCCCTCCTAGACAGGAGAGCTCCTACGAGCAGTACTTC.

Written as DNA, the CDR3 is TGCGCCAGCAGCTTGCTAGGGGAGGTCACTGGAAACACCATATATTTT. Protein sequence: CASSLLGEVTGNTIYF. The gene calls are TRBV5-1 and TRBJ1-3; a possible D gene is TRBD1 (5 bases). Germline V lookup: CDR1 SGHRS, CDR2 YFSETQ. V dropped 1 base and J dropped 2 bases, with 13 bases sitting between them. The CDR3 has 16 amino acids.

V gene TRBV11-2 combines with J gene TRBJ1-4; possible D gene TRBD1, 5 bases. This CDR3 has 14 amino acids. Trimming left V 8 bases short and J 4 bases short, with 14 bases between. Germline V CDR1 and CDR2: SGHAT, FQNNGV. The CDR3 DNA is TGTGCCAGCTCCCCGGGGGGAGGTAATGAAAAACTGTTTTTT. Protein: CASSPGGGNEKLFF.

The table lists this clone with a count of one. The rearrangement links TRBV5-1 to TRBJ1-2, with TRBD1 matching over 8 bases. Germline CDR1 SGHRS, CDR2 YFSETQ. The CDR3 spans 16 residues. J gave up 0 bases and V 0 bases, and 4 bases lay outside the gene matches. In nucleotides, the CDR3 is TGCGCCAGCAGCTTGGCCCAGGGGGCGACTAACTATGGCTACACCTTC. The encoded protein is CASSLAQGATNYGYTF. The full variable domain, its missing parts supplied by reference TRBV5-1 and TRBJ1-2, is KAGVTQTPRYLIKTRGQQVTLSCSPISGHRSVSWYQQTPGQGLQFLFEYFSETQRNKGNFPGRFSGRQFSNSRSEMNVSTLELGDSALYLCASSLAQGATNYGYTFGSGTRLTVV.

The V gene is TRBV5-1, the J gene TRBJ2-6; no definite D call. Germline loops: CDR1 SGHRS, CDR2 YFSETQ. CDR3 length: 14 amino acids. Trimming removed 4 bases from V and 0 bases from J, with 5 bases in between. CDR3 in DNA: TGCGCCAGCAGCCATCCCTCTGGGGCCAACGTCCTGACTTTC. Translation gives CASSHPSGANVLTF.

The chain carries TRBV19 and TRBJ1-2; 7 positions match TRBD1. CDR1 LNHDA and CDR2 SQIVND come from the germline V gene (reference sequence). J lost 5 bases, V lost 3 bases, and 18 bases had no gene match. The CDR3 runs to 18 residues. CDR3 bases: TGTGCCAGTAGTATGAGACCCATGGGGGACAGCGATAAGTATGGCTACACCTTC. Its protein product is CASSMRPMGDSDKYGYTF.